A selection of T cell receptor beta chains follows, all from one sample in a study of blood T cell repertoires in COVID-19. The table came from immunoSEQ multiplex PCR; TCRdb's copy has only in-frame clones and leaves some out. The sample comprises approximately 200,000 clones, around 90% of which are singletons, and less than 1.5% rests with the top ten. The sequencing input was PBMCs or T cells enriched from blood (not recorded which). The receptor set was obtained from a man aged 30-40 years who had recovered from COVID-19. The CDR3 runs from the conserved cysteine through the conserved F or W. The D gene is left open where the match is weak.

15,TRBV5-1,-,TRBJ1-1,CASSPGRGGYTEAFF
14,TRBV6-1,TRBD1,TRBJ2-3,CASSDGTGSDTQYF
13,TRBV24-1,-,TRBJ2-7,CATSAQGEYEQYF
16,TRBV4-3,TRBD1,TRBJ2-7,CASSQSPGTGIGEQYF
15,TRBV15,TRBD1,TRBJ2-2,CATSGPTGASGELFF
16,TRBV19,-,TRBJ1-1,CASSTRYHGQNTEAFF
17,TRBV10-3,TRBD1,TRBJ1-6,CAISVGEGAKGNSPLHF
18,TRBV6-6,TRBD1,TRBJ1-6,CASSRKQGAGSYNSPLHF
13,TRBV10-1,-,TRBJ1-1,CASSESMNTEAFF
15,TRBV9,-,TRBJ2-1,CASSPMAGSYNEQFF
15,TRBV5-5,TRBD1,TRBJ2-1,CASSIGWDSYNEQFF
15,TRBV13,TRBD1,TRBJ1-3,CASSHGGTVRNTIYF
13,TRBV5-4,-,TRBJ2-3,CASSADRTDTQYF
14,TRBV5-1,-,TRBJ2-7,CASSLVEGPYEQYF
15,TRBV6-5,-,TRBJ1-4,CASRPGEGRSEKLFF
15,TRBV4-1,-,TRBJ1-2,CASSQVGQKLYGYTF
13,TRBV10-2,TRBD1,TRBJ2-7,CASREGQGYEQYF
17,TRBV4-3,TRBD1,TRBJ1-1,CASSQEQGGGVNTEAFF
15,TRBV20-1,-,TRBJ2-1,CSASWVRGRFNEQFF
12,TRBV20-1,TRBD1,TRBJ1-2,CSAIDRGDGYTF
16,TRBV3-1/TRBV3-2,TRBD2,TRBJ2-3,CASSQMASGRLDTQYF
15,TRBV6-4,-,TRBJ1-2,CASSDSTGPNYGYTF
18,TRBV7-2,-,TRBJ1-3,CASSLEWGSVLRTNTIYF
17,TRBV7-2,TRBD2,TRBJ2-2,CASSYPGLADNTGELFF
19,TRBV5-1,-,TRBJ2-7,CASSSNPTYSDISSYEQYF
14,TRBV7-2,TRBD2,TRBJ2-7,CASSPTGLAYEQYF
13,TRBV19,TRBD1,TRBJ2-5,CASSEQGQETQYF
13,TRBV27,-,TRBJ1-4,CASSPVPNEKLFF
22,TRBV30,TRBD2,TRBJ2-1,CAWSQQPYPGLAGPSSYNEQFF
13,TRBV30,-,TRBJ2-7,CAWIRAGSYEQYF
14,TRBV11-2,-,TRBJ1-1,CASSLNRLNTEAFF
13,TRBV11-3,TRBD1,TRBJ2-5,CASSRQGTETQYF
15,TRBV6-5,-,TRBJ1-5,CASSYDDYSNQPQHF
14,TRBV6-2/TRBV6-3,-,TRBJ2-5,CASSYSLYQETQYF
17,TRBV4-3,-,TRBJ1-3,CASSHSGGAVSGNTIYF
15,TRBV5-1,TRBD1,TRBJ2-7,CASSTQTGPRYEQYF
14,TRBV5-5,-,TRBJ1-5,CASSLTDSNQPQHF
12,TRBV14,-,TRBJ2-1,CASSQVGDEQFF
16,TRBV19,-,TRBJ1-2,CASSTPWTEEAYGYTF
15,TRBV5-1,-,TRBJ2-5,CASSLADGAGETQYF
17,TRBV6-6,-,TRBJ2-1,CASSHTRGQSKRNEQFF
19,TRBV5-6,TRBD1,TRBJ2-1,CASSLQSGQGSLLLDEQFF
19,TRBV5-1,TRBD2,TRBJ2-1,CASSLGLAGGASWIDEQFF
13,TRBV18,-,TRBJ2-7,CASSRTRLDEQYF
13,TRBV4-3,-,TRBJ2-5,CASSLELGETQYF
20,TRBV6-6,-,TRBJ2-6,CASSHEGGNRKVTGANVLTF
17,TRBV24-1,TRBD1,TRBJ2-2,CATSDPTGGGNTGELFF
15,TRBV10-2,-,TRBJ2-7,CASNQGLFGGYEQYF
15,TRBV5-1,TRBD1,TRBJ2-2,CASRSTGGLAGELFF
14,TRBV27,TRBD1,TRBJ1-2,CASRATGGGSGYTF
15,TRBV6-5,TRBD2,TRBJ2-7,CASTSPREGRYEQYF
14,TRBV9,TRBD1,TRBJ1-1,CASSLTGTNTEAFF
15,TRBV4-3,TRBD1,TRBJ2-1,CASSQPGQGSYEQFF